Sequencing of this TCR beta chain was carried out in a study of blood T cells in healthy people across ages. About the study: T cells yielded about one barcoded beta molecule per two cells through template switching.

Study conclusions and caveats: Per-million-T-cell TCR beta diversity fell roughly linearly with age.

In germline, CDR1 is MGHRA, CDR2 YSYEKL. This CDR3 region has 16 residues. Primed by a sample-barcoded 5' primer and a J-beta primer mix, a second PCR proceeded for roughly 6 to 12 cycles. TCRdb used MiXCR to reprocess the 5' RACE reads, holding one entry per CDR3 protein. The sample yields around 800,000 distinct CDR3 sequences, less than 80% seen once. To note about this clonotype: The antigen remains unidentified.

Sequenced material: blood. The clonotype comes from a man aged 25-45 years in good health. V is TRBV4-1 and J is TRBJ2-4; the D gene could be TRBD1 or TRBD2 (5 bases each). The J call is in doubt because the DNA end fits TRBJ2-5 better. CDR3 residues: CASSQEGDRLIETQYF. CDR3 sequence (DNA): TGCGCCAGCAGCCAAGAAGGGGACCGCTTGATAGAGACCCAGTACTTC.